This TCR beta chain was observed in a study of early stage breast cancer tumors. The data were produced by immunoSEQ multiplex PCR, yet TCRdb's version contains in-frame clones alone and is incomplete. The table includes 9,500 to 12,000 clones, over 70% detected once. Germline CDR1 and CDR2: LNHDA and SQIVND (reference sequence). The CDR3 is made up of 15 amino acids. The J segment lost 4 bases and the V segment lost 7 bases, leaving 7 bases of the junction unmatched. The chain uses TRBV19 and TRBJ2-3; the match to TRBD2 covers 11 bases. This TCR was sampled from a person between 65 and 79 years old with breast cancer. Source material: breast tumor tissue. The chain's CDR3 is CASTSSGGFSDTQYF. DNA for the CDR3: TGTGCCAGTACCTCTAGCGGGGGGTTTTCAGATACGCAGTATTTT.